This T cell receptor beta chain came from a study of blood T cell repertoires in COVID-19. Turning to the study itself: Acute and convalescent COVID-19 samples came from the United States, Italy and Spain. Nucleic acid was either cDNA or gDNA, and it came from T cells, B-cell-depleted T cells, or PBMCs.

Original data processing: Nucleated cell number was recorded as an estimate derived from reference gene primer amplification. Only in-frame clones appear in the TCRdb table, and some are missing; sequencing was by immunoSEQ multiplex PCR. V, J and clone size derive from that table, while D and trimming were established from the DNA sequence. Among about 150,000 clones listed, about 86% were seen once. The CDR3 spans 18 residues. The germline V gene has CDR1 LNHDA and CDR2 SQIVND (reference sequence). V dropped 1 base and J dropped 2; count of bases not matched to a gene: 9. Sample: peripheral blood. The sequence came from an older woman with active or convalescent COVID-19. The chain couples TRBV19 to TRBJ2-3, with 10 nucleotides matching TRBD1. CDR3 in DNA: TGTGCCAGTAGTATAGGCTCCGGGACAGGGGTTCCCACAGATACGCAGTATTTT. The encoded protein is CASSIGSGTGVPTDTQYF.